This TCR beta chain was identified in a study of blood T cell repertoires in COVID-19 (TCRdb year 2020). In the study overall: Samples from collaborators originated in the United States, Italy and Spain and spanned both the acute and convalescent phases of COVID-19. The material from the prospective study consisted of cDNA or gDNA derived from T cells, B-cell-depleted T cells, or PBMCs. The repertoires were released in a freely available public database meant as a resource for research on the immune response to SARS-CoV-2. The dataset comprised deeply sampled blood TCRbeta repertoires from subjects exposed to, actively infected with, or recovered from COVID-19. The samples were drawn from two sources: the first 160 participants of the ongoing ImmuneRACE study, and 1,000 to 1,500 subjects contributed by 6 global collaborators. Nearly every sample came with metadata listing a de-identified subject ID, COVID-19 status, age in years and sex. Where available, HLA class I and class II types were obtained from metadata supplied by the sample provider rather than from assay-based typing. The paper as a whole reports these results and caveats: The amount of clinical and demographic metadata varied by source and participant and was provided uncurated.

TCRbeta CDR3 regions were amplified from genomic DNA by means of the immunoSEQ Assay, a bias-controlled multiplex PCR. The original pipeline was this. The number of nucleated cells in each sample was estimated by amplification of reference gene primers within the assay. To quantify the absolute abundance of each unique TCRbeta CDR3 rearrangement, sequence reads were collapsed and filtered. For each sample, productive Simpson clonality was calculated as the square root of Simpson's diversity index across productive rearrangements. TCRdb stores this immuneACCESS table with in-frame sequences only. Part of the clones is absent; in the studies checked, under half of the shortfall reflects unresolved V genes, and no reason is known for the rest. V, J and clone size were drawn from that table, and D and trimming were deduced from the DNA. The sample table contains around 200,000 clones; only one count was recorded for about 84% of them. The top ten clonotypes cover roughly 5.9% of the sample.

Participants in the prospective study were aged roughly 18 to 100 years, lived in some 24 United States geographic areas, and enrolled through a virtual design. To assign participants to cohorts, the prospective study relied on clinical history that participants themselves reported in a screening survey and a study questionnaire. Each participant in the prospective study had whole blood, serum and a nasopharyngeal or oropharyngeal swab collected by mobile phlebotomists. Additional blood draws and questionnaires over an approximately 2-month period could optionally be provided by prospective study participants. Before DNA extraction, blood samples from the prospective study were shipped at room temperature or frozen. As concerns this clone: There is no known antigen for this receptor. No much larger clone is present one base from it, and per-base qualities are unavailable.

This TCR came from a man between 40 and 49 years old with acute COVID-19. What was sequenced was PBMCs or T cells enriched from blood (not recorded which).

For the CDR3, the sequence is CASSQGQTSGANVLTF. The DNA reads as follows: TGCGCCAGCAGCCAAGGACAGACCTCTGGGGCCAACGTCCTGACTTTC. In this chain, TRBV5-1 is recombined with TRBJ2-6, and the D gene may be TRBD1, 6 bases matching. V is shortened by 4 bases, J by 0 bases, and the region joining them spans 11 bases. From the cysteine through the phenylalanine, the CDR3 covers 16 amino acids. This entry keeps only the CDR3 DNA: 48 bases, framed from base 1. Sequences SGHRS (CDR1) and YFSETQ (CDR2) are obtained from the germline V gene.